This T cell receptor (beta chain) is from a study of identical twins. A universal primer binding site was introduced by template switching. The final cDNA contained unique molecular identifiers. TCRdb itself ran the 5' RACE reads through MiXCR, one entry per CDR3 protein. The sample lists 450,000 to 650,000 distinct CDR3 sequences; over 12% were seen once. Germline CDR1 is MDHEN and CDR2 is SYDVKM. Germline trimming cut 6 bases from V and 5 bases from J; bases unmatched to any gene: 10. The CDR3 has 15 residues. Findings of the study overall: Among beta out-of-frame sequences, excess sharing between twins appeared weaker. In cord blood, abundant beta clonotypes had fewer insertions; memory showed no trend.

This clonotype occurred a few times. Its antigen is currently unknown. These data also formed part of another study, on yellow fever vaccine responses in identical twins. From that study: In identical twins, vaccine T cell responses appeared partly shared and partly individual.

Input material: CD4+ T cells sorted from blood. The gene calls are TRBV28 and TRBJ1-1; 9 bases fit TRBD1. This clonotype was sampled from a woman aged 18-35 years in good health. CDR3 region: CASRPGQGLYTEAFF. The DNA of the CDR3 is TGTGCCAGCAGGCCGGGACAGGGTCTTTATACTGAAGCTTTCTTT.